The T cell receptor beta chain under discussion was sequenced for a study of blood T cell repertoires in COVID-19. In the original processing: Amplification from reference gene primers served as the basis for estimated nucleated cell counts. Here immunoSEQ multiplex PCR was the method, and the copy in TCRdb shows in-frame clones only, minus some. V, J and clone size reflect that table, while D and trimming were determined from the DNA. The data hold 250,000 to 300,000 clones, with around nine tenths observed a single time. CDR3 length: 15 amino acids. V was trimmed by 4 bases and J by 0 bases, leaving 11 bases between them. CDR1 is LGHNT, CDR2 FRNRAP, per germline.

This clonotype originated in a woman aged 70-85 years with COVID-19, enrolled during active disease. Sequencing was done on a sample of peripheral blood. The V call is TRBV12-5, the J call TRBJ2-3; possible D gene TRBD2, 6 bases. The CDR3 sequence: CASGSAGRSTDTQYF. As DNA, the CDR3 is TGTGCTAGTGGTTCCGCGGGGCGGAGCACAGATACGCAGTATTTT.